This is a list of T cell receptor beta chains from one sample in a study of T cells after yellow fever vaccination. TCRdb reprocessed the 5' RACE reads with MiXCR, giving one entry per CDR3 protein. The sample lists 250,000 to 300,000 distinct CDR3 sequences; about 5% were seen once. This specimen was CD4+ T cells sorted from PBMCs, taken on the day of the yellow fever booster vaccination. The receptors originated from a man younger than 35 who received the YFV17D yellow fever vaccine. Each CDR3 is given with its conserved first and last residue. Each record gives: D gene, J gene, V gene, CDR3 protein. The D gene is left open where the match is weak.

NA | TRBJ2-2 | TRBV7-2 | CASSLRQLDTGELFF
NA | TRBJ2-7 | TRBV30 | CAWRGGGYEQYF
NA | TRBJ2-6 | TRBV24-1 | CATSQAPVSGANVLTF
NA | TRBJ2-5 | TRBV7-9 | CASSLGYLREETQYF
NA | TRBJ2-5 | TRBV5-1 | CASSFGDGGQETQYF
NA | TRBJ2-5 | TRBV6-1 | CASSEVGAGETQYF
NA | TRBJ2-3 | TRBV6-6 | CASQPLGTDTQYF
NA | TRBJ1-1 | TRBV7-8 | CASSVPGVLPEAFF
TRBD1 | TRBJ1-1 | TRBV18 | CASALTQGLNTEAFF
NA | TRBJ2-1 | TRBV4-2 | CASSQRNQGEQFF
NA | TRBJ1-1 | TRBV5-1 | CASSSLGVEGTEAFF
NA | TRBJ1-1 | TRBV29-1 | CSALGLLMNTEAFF
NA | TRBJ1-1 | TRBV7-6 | CASSPLTSPEAFF
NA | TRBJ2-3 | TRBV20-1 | CSATTRGQGDTQYF
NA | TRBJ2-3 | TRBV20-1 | CSARERADTQYF
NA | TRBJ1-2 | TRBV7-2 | CASSLASSSGYGYTF
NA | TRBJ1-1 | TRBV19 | CASCIGRGNTEAFF
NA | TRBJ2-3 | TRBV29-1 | CSLRGVRDTQYF
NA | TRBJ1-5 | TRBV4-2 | CASSQVIGVQDQPQHF
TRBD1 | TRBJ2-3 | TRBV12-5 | CASEVDRGTDTQYF
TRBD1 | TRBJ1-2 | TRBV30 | CAWSRTGGRTGYTF
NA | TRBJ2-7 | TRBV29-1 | CSVEGSVNSYEQYF